A selection of T cell receptor beta chains follows, all from one sample in a study of STAT5B mutations in CD4+ large granular lymphocyte leukemia. TCRdb's copy holds only in-frame clones and misses some; the assay was immunoSEQ multiplex PCR. The sample lists roughly 40,000 clones; approximately 84% were seen once. The sample taken for sequencing was CD4+ T cells from blood buffy coats. The receptors shown here come from a human donor in good health. CDR3s include the opening cysteine and the closing phenylalanine or tryptophan. D genes are given only for firm matches. Clone sizes are given selectively: once, few, many, or a class where the clone is expanded.

J gene: TRBJ2-2
D gene: TRBD2
clone size: NA
V gene: TRBV11-3
CDR3 protein: CASTLGGRGNTGELFF
CDR3 DNA: TGTGCCAGCACCCTCGGCGGGAGGGGGAACACCGGGGAGCTGTTTTTT

J gene: TRBJ2-2
D gene: NA
clone size: NA
V gene: TRBV6-5
CDR3 protein: CASPPVEGSGELFF
CDR3 DNA: TGTGCCAGCCCACCAGTAGAAGGGAGCGGGGAGCTGTTTTTT

J gene: TRBJ2-2
D gene: NA
clone size: NA
V gene: TRBV7-2
CDR3 protein: CASSTRQGGTGELFF
CDR3 DNA: TGTGCCAGCAGCACCCGACAGGGAGGGACCGGGGAGCTGTTTTTT

J gene: TRBJ2-5
D gene: NA
clone size: NA
V gene: TRBV19
CDR3 protein: CASTSGTQGGETQYF
CDR3 DNA: TGTGCCAGTACGTCCGGGACCCAGGGGGGAGAGACCCAGTACTTC

J gene: TRBJ1-2
D gene: NA
clone size: few
V gene: TRBV6-6
CDR3 protein: CASSPGATYNGYTF
CDR3 DNA: TGTGCCAGCAGTCCAGGGGCGACATACAATGGCTACACCTTC

J gene: TRBJ1-4
D gene: TRBD1
clone size: NA
V gene: TRBV28
CDR3 protein: CASSSTAGQEKLFF
CDR3 DNA: TGTGCCAGCAGTTCGACAGCGGGACAGGAAAAACTGTTTTTT

J gene: TRBJ1-2
D gene: NA
clone size: NA
V gene: TRBV27
CDR3 protein: CASGDRRVYGYTF
CDR3 DNA: TGTGCCAGCGGGGACCGTAGGGTCTATGGCTACACCTTC

J gene: TRBJ2-3
D gene: NA
clone size: NA
V gene: TRBV7-2
CDR3 protein: CASTNADTQYF
CDR3 DNA: TGTGCCAGCACCAATGCGGATACGCAGTATTTT

J gene: TRBJ2-1
D gene: TRBD2
clone size: once
V gene: TRBV18
CDR3 protein: CASSPRASGNYNEQFF
CDR3 DNA: TGTGCCAGCTCACCACGCGCTAGCGGGAACTACAATGAGCAGTTCTTC

J gene: TRBJ2-6
D gene: NA
clone size: NA
V gene: TRBV7-9
CDR3 protein: CATADRYSGANVLTF
CDR3 DNA: TGTGCCACCGCAGACAGGTACTCTGGGGCCAACGTCCTGACTTTC

J gene: TRBJ1-5
D gene: NA
clone size: NA
V gene: TRBV14
CDR3 protein: CASSLSFTGPQHF
CDR3 DNA: TGTGCCAGCAGCCTGAGTTTCACTGGCCCCCAGCATTTT

J gene: TRBJ1-1
D gene: NA
clone size: NA
V gene: TRBV28
CDR3 protein: CASSLGGLGTEAFF
CDR3 DNA: TGTGCCAGCAGTTTGGGGGGTTTGGGCACTGAAGCTTTCTTT

J gene: TRBJ2-7
D gene: NA
clone size: NA
V gene: TRBV15
CDR3 protein: CATSRDGSSGTDVYEQYF
CDR3 DNA: TGTGCCACCAGCAGAGATGGAAGTAGCGGCACAGACGTGTACGAGCAGTACTTC

J gene: TRBJ1-4
D gene: NA
clone size: NA
V gene: TRBV28
CDR3 protein: CASSLYTGRYEKLFF
CDR3 DNA: TGTGCCAGCAGTTTATATACCGGGAGATATGAAAAACTGTTTTTT

J gene: TRBJ2-7
D gene: NA
clone size: NA
V gene: TRBV5-1
CDR3 protein: CASSATGTPSDEQYF
CDR3 DNA: TGCGCCAGCAGCGCAACCGGGACCCCAAGCGACGAGCAGTACTTC

J gene: TRBJ1-1
D gene: NA
clone size: NA
V gene: TRBV6-5
CDR3 protein: CASSYFPHTEAFF
CDR3 DNA: TGTGCCAGCAGTTACTTTCCACATACTGAAGCTTTCTTT

J gene: TRBJ2-3
D gene: TRBD2
clone size: NA
V gene: TRBV11-2
CDR3 protein: CASSYEGGGLAGSTDTQYF
CDR3 DNA: TGTGCCAGCAGCTACGAAGGGGGGGGACTAGCGGGGAGCACAGATACGCAGTATTTT

J gene: TRBJ2-1
D gene: NA
clone size: NA
V gene: TRBV6-5
CDR3 protein: CASSYSLSSYNEQFF
CDR3 DNA: TGTGCCAGCAGTTACAGTCTGAGCTCCTACAATGAGCAGTTCTTC

J gene: TRBJ2-5
D gene: NA
clone size: NA
V gene: TRBV27
CDR3 protein: CASSPTTSVETQYF
CDR3 DNA: TGTGCCAGCAGTCCCACGACCTCGGTGGAGACCCAGTACTTC

J gene: TRBJ2-7
D gene: NA
clone size: once
V gene: TRBV25-1
CDR3 protein: CASSESMGDEQYF
CDR3 DNA: TGTGCCAGCAGTGAATCGATGGGTGACGAGCAGTACTTC

J gene: TRBJ2-4
D gene: TRBD1
clone size: NA
V gene: TRBV19
CDR3 protein: CASSPRQGPNIQYF
CDR3 DNA: TGTGCCAGTAGTCCGCGACAGGGCCCAAACATTCAGTACTTC

J gene: TRBJ1-6
D gene: NA
clone size: few
V gene: TRBV11-3
CDR3 protein: CASSIDRLSPLHF
CDR3 DNA: TGTGCCAGCAGCATCGACAGGTTATCACCCCTCCACTTT

J gene: TRBJ1-2
D gene: TRBD1
clone size: NA
V gene: TRBV30
CDR3 protein: CAWSVRQGGIYGYTF
CDR3 DNA: TGTGCCTGGAGTGTACGACAGGGAGGTATCTATGGCTACACCTTC

J gene: TRBJ2-3
D gene: NA
clone size: NA
V gene: TRBV9
CDR3 protein: CASSTSSTDTQYF
CDR3 DNA: TGTGCCAGCAGTACTAGTAGCACAGATACGCAGTATTTT

J gene: TRBJ2-6
D gene: NA
clone size: NA
V gene: TRBV19
CDR3 protein: CASNRAGGANVLTF
CDR3 DNA: TGTGCCAGTAACAGGGCGGGTGGGGCCAACGTCCTGACTTTC

J gene: TRBJ2-3
D gene: NA
clone size: once
V gene: TRBV7-9
CDR3 protein: CASSLDPVGGQYF
CDR3 DNA: TGTGCCAGCAGCTTGGATCCAGTCGGTGGGCAGTATTTT

J gene: TRBJ2-1
D gene: NA
clone size: NA
V gene: TRBV11-3
CDR3 protein: CASSLGRGNEQFF
CDR3 DNA: TGTGCCAGCAGCTTAGGTAGGGGCAATGAGCAGTTCTTC

J gene: TRBJ1-4
D gene: NA
clone size: NA
V gene: TRBV7-9
CDR3 protein: CASSLEGAGGRLNEKLFF
CDR3 DNA: TGTGCCAGCAGCTTAGAAGGGGCTGGAGGGCGCCTAAATGAAAAACTGTTTTTT

J gene: TRBJ1-2
D gene: TRBD1
clone size: NA
V gene: TRBV4-1
CDR3 protein: CASSQGSARGLYGYTF
CDR3 DNA: TGCGCCAGCAGCCAAGGCTCGGCCAGGGGGCTCTATGGCTACACCTTC

J gene: TRBJ1-3
D gene: NA
clone size: NA
V gene: TRBV6-5
CDR3 protein: CASSYDAGYGNTIYF
CDR3 DNA: TGTGCCAGCAGTTACGACGCAGGGTATGGAAACACCATATATTTT

J gene: TRBJ2-3
D gene: TRBD2
clone size: NA
V gene: TRBV7-2
CDR3 protein: CASRQNSGGAVDTQYF
CDR3 DNA: TGTGCCAGCAGACAGAATAGCGGGGGGGCAGTAGATACGCAGTATTTT

J gene: TRBJ1-5
D gene: TRBD1
clone size: once
V gene: TRBV2
CDR3 protein: CATQPGRDRGDQPQHF
CDR3 DNA: TGTGCCACCCAGCCAGGGAGGGACAGGGGGGATCAGCCCCAGCATTTT

J gene: TRBJ1-1
D gene: TRBD1
clone size: NA
V gene: TRBV7-3
CDR3 protein: CASSPEGQVNTEAFF
CDR3 DNA: TGTGCCAGCAGCCCAGAGGGACAGGTGAACACTGAAGCTTTCTTT

J gene: TRBJ1-6
D gene: TRBD1
clone size: few
V gene: TRBV28
CDR3 protein: CASSEQGVLDSPLHF
CDR3 DNA: TGTGCCAGCAGTGAACAGGGGGTGTTGGATTCACCCCTCCACTTT

J gene: TRBJ2-7
D gene: NA
clone size: NA
V gene: TRBV6-5
CDR3 protein: CASRRSATLEQYF
CDR3 DNA: TGTGCCAGCAGGCGGTCGGCCACCCTCGAGCAGTACTTC

J gene: TRBJ1-2
D gene: NA
clone size: NA
V gene: TRBV27
CDR3 protein: CASSLLGQANYGYTF
CDR3 DNA: TGTGCCAGCAGTTTATTGGGACAAGCTAACTATGGCTACACCTTC

J gene: TRBJ1-5
D gene: NA
clone size: NA
V gene: TRBV18
CDR3 protein: CASSPDQPQHF
CDR3 DNA: TGTGCCAGCTCACCCGATCAGCCCCAGCATTTT

J gene: TRBJ1-2
D gene: NA
clone size: few
V gene: TRBV21-1
CDR3 protein: CASSKQPTTVNYGYTF
CDR3 DNA: TGTGCCAGCAGCAAACAGCCCACGACAGTTAACTATGGCTACACCTTC

J gene: TRBJ2-1
D gene: NA
clone size: NA
V gene: TRBV20-1
CDR3 protein: CSGRGESEQFF
CDR3 DNA: TGCAGTGGCAGAGGAGAAAGTGAGCAGTTCTTC

J gene: TRBJ1-4
D gene: NA
clone size: NA
V gene: TRBV9
CDR3 protein: CASSVGGALRKEKLFF
CDR3 DNA: TGTGCCAGCAGCGTAGGAGGAGCGCTCCGTAAAGAAAAACTGTTTTTT

J gene: TRBJ1-1
D gene: NA
clone size: few
V gene: TRBV29-1
CDR3 protein: CSVSRGLGNTEAFF
CDR3 DNA: TGCAGCGTTAGCCGGGGACTCGGGAACACTGAAGCTTTCTTT

J gene: TRBJ2-1
D gene: TRBD2
clone size: NA
V gene: TRBV7-9
CDR3 protein: CASSLGSGRPYNEQFF
CDR3 DNA: TGTGCCAGCAGCTTAGGGAGCGGGAGGCCATACAATGAGCAGTTCTTC

J gene: TRBJ2-7
D gene: TRBD2
clone size: NA
V gene: TRBV27
CDR3 protein: CASSLRTSPGLASEQYF
CDR3 DNA: TGTGCCAGCAGCCTTCGCACTTCCCCGGGACTAGCCTCAGAGCAGTACTTC

J gene: TRBJ1-5
D gene: NA
clone size: once
V gene: TRBV15
CDR3 protein: CATSRQGGNQPQHF
CDR3 DNA: TGTGCCACCAGCAGGCAGGGTGGTAATCAGCCCCAGCATTTT

J gene: TRBJ1-4
D gene: NA
clone size: few
V gene: TRBV10-3
CDR3 protein: CATRQSTANEKLFF
CDR3 DNA: TGTGCCACCCGACAAAGCACGGCTAATGAAAAACTGTTTTTT

J gene: TRBJ1-6
D gene: NA
clone size: once
V gene: TRBV30
CDR3 protein: CAWSVGSVGRNYSPLHF
CDR3 DNA: TGTGCCTGGAGTGTTGGCTCGGTCGGCAGAAACTATTCACCCCTCCACTTT

J gene: TRBJ2-2
D gene: TRBD1
clone size: NA
V gene: TRBV15
CDR3 protein: CVTSSRDRTPGELFF
CDR3 DNA: TGTGTCACCAGCAGCCGGGACAGGACTCCCGGGGAGCTGTTTTTT

J gene: TRBJ1-5
D gene: NA
clone size: NA
V gene: TRBV13
CDR3 protein: CASSSRVNQPQHF
CDR3 DNA: TGTGCCAGCAGCTCCAGGGTCAATCAGCCCCAGCATTTT

J gene: TRBJ2-2
D gene: NA
clone size: NA
V gene: TRBV11-2
CDR3 protein: CASRKGMRRNTGELFF
CDR3 DNA: TGTGCCAGCAGGAAGGGAATGAGGCGGAACACCGGGGAGCTGTTTTTT

J gene: TRBJ2-3
D gene: NA
clone size: NA
V gene: TRBV28
CDR3 protein: CASSSTGLPSTDTQYF
CDR3 DNA: TGTGCCAGCAGTTCCACCGGGCTACCTAGCACAGATACGCAGTATTTT

J gene: TRBJ2-1
D gene: TRBD2
clone size: once
V gene: TRBV30
CDR3 protein: CAWRELAGDSNEQFF
CDR3 DNA: TGTGCCTGGAGGGAACTAGCGGGAGATAGCAATGAGCAGTTCTTC

J gene: TRBJ2-1
D gene: TRBD2
clone size: NA
V gene: TRBV11-1
CDR3 protein: CASSIRLAGDGEQFF
CDR3 DNA: TGTGCCAGCTCTATAAGACTAGCGGGAGACGGTGAGCAGTTCTTC

J gene: TRBJ2-7
D gene: TRBD1
clone size: NA
V gene: TRBV6-5
CDR3 protein: CASSRDRRGYEQYF
CDR3 DNA: TGTGCCAGCAGCCGGGACAGGAGAGGGTACGAGCAGTACTTC

J gene: TRBJ2-1
D gene: NA
clone size: NA
V gene: TRBV7-2
CDR3 protein: CASSFSFVSEQFF
CDR3 DNA: TGTGCCAGCAGCTTTTCCTTTGTCAGTGAGCAGTTCTTC

J gene: TRBJ2-1
D gene: NA
clone size: once
V gene: TRBV6-6
CDR3 protein: CASSYSLALEQFF
CDR3 DNA: TGTGCCAGCAGTTACTCACTAGCCCTTGAGCAGTTCTTC

J gene: TRBJ2-3
D gene: NA
clone size: NA
V gene: TRBV2
CDR3 protein: CASIFQPPEQYF
CDR3 DNA: TGTGCCAGCATTTTTCAGCCCCCGGAGCAGTATTTT